This TCR beta chain originates from a study of blood T cell repertoires in COVID-19. For the study at large: Collection of acute and convalescent COVID-19 samples took place in the United States, Italy and Spain. The cDNA or gDNA used as material had been derived from T cells, B-cell-depleted T cells, or PBMCs.

In Seattle, patients joined the study during active infection and were tracked longitudinally. The CDR3 covers 14 residues. The V end was cut by 2 bases, the J end by 2 bases, with 9 bases between. The germline V gene encodes CDR1 MNHNS and CDR2 SASEGT. In the authors' workflow: Cell counts per sample came from amplifying reference gene primers. Libraries were prepared by immunoSEQ multiplex PCR; TCRdb keeps only in-frame clonotypes and omits some of them. D and trimming come from the DNA, and the V and J calls and clone size come from that table. Here the sample spans about 64,000 clones, around 73% being singletons.

The gene calls are TRBV6-1 and TRBJ1-2; TRBD1 might be the D (5 bases). Input material: peripheral blood. This TCR came from a man aged 60 to 69 with COVID-19, enrolled during active disease. The CDR3 protein is CASSEREGNYGYTF. The CDR3 DNA is TGTGCCAGCAGTGAAAGGGAGGGGAACTATGGCTACACCTTC.